Listed below are T cell receptor beta chains from one sample, sequenced in a study of blood T cell repertoires in COVID-19. Measured with immunoSEQ multiplex PCR; TCRdb has only the in-frame clones, and not every one. The repertoire holds some 180,000 clones, with 89% as singletons. The material sequenced was peripheral blood. The receptors were sampled from a man aged 35 to 55 with acute or convalescent COVID-19. Both conserved end residues are trimmed from each CDR3. A row's size may be missing; if present it is once, few, many or a size class.

clone_size v_call cdr3_aa
. TRBV2 ASKLEGAGDEQF
. TRBV7-2 ASIQRDRYSYGYT
. TRBV7-9 ASSPGQGEAGELF
. TRBV7-2 ASSKDRSYGYT
. TRBV5-5 ASSLADSGAFNYGYT
. TRBV2 ASTRGQGVETQY
few TRBV13 ASSRQGKGTEAF
. TRBV2 ATSTGWNEQF
. TRBV25-1 ASSEPNTEAF
. TRBV13 ASSLSRLAANNEQF
few TRBV4-2 ASSQDLLAGSYNEQF
. TRBV27 ASSHRTGVGEQY
. TRBV18 ASSPWTGEGIQY
. TRBV27 ASSLRQDLNYGYT
. TRBV9 ASSVDPPLTGRTYNEQF
. TRBV7-3 ASSQIQGAGELF
. TRBV30 AWSVLAGGSDTQY
. TRBV7-8 ASSLVPGGSREQY
. TRBV9 ASSVGSGGAYNEQF
once TRBV5-1 ASSLAVDSGNTIY
. TRBV10-3 AISDTVLAKNIQY
. TRBV5-1 ASSSSTSGGETQY
. TRBV5-8 ASSQRTVSEKLF
. TRBV18 ASSPLAGDYEQY
once TRBV5-5 ASSLERTDTQY
. TRBV27 ASSHFAAASTEAF
. TRBV28 ASSSPGQGTYEQY
. TRBV6-6 ASSYGRENEQF
. TRBV2 ASSGTSGGGETQY
. TRBV2 ASRGQANSPLH
. TRBV7-2 ASSLQRGGPKTQY
. TRBV7-2 ASSLPGLAGDEDTQY
. TRBV12-3/TRBV12-4 ASSFGTDYEQY
. TRBV28 ASSSGTSLSYEQY
. TRBV7-3 ASSALAGARGNEQF
. TRBV18 ASTEGQFPYEQY
. TRBV4-2 ASSRTSGGVDTQY
. TRBV19 ASSPRLNQPQH
. TRBV6-5 ASRTPEAGQF
. TRBV5-1 ASRTGGQYEQY
. TRBV7-2 ASSPPTSSQY
. TRBV7-2 ASSLYSEAF
. TRBV9 ASSVAGGGEQY